These 11 T cell receptor beta chains share one sample of origin, sequenced in a study of coeliac disease. Profiled with immunoSEQ multiplex PCR; TCRdb holds only in-frame clones, not every one. Among more than 4,500 clones listed, around 57% were seen once. Sequenced material: lamina propria lymphocytes from the gut. These receptors all come from a woman aged 65 to 85 with celiac disease.

CDR3 amino acids: CASSYSGGRNGYTF. The CDR3 DNA follows: TGTGCCAGCAGTTACTCGGGGGGGCGCAATGGCTACACCTTC. The V call is TRBV6-5, the J call TRBJ1-2; perhaps TRBD1 as D (6 bases). The CDR3 totals 14 residues. V was clipped by 0 bases and J by 6 bases, with 11 bases between them. The germline V gene encodes CDR1 MNHEY and CDR2 SVGAGI.

The chain has TRBV19 and TRBJ2-3; TRBD1 matches 11 bases. CDR3 length: 14 residues. After removal of 8 bases from V and 6 bases from J, the junction contained 7 bases not matched to a gene. Looked up from germline, CDR1 is LNHDA and CDR2 is SQIVND (reference sequence). The CDR3 nucleotides read TGTGCCAGTCAAAGGACAGGGGGCTTGGATACGCAGTATTTT. The encoded protein is CASQRTGGLDTQYF.

The rearrangement joins TRBV2 to TRBJ1-5, with 9 nucleotides matching TRBD1. The CDR3 has 17 amino acids. Unmatched junction bases numbered 15, after V lost 6 bases and J lost 6 bases. From germline, CDR1 is SNHLY and CDR2 FYNNEI. The CDR3 reads CASRKGQGGGSSQPQHF. The CDR3 DNA reads TGTGCCAGCAGGAAGGGACAGGGTGGGGGATCTAGTCAGCCCCAGCATTTT.

By its share, this clone is medium-sized. Here the CDR3 DNA reads TGTGCCAGCAGAACCGGGACAGGAGCCTACACCTTC. It translates to CASRTGTGAYTF. V gene TRBV6-6 combines with J gene TRBJ1-2, with 8 bases fitting TRBD1. Germline assignment: CDR1 MNHNY and CDR2 SVGAGI (reference sequence). The CDR3 extends over 12 amino acids. Trimming cost V 6 bases and J 10 bases; bases outside gene matches: 7.

This chain joins TRBV7-2 and TRBJ1-4; D possibly corresponds to TRBD1 (5 bases). The CDR3 has 15 residues. Germline V lookup: CDR1 SGHTA, CDR2 FQGNSA. Trimming took 2 bases from V and 6 from J, leaving 13 bases between them. This chain's CDR3 is CASSLIGGTYEKLFF. The CDR3, as DNA: TGTGCCAGCAGCTTAATCGGCGGGACGTATGAAAAACTGTTTTTT.

The rearrangement links TRBV19 to TRBJ2-1; D unclear. The CDR3 runs to 12 residues. Germline loops: CDR1 LNHDA, CDR2 SQIVND (reference sequence). With 5 bases removed from V and 11 bases from J, the gap between germline ends came to 13 bases. The CDR3 nucleotides read TGTGCCAGTAGTGTCGGGTGGGTTAAGCAGTTCTTC. As protein: CASSVGWVKQFF. Supplemented by reference TRBV19 and TRBJ2-1, the full variable domain reads DGGITQSPKYLFRKEGQNVTLSCEQNLNHDAMYWYRQDPGQGLRLIYYSQIVNDFQKGDIAEGYSVSREKKESFPLTVTSAQKNPTAFYLCASSVGWVKQFFGPGTRLTVL.

The chain combines TRBV9 with TRBJ2-2; 9 positions agree with TRBD1. This CDR3 spans 16 amino acids. Germline values: CDR1 SGDLS, CDR2 YYNGEE. V trimming: 3 bases; J trimming: 3 bases; junction bases outside the gene matches: 6. The CDR3 spells CASSGGGTGYTGELFF. The CDR3 DNA sequence: TGTGCCAGCAGCGGGGGGGGGACAGGGTACACCGGGGAGCTGTTTTTT.

This CDR3 reads CASSPVDRGLGGNQPQHF. CDR3 DNA sequence: TGTGCCAGCAGTCCCGTGGACAGGGGGCTCGGGGGCAATCAGCCCCAGCATTTT. The chain carries TRBV28 and TRBJ1-5, with 11 bases aligning to TRBD1. The V gene end was trimmed by 5 bases and the J gene end by 2 bases; junction bases not matched to a gene: 11. This CDR3 is built from 18 residues. Per the germline V gene, CDR1 is MDHEN and CDR2 is SYDVKM.

The chain has TRBV11-2 and TRBJ1-2, with a possible D match to TRBD1 (5 bases). V lost 1 base to trimming and J lost 2 bases, with 5 bases between them. CDR1 is SGHAT and CDR2 is FQNNGV in the germline V gene. The CDR3 loop spans 13 amino acids. The CDR3, as DNA: TGTGCCAGCAGCTTAGGACAGAACTATGGCTACACCTTC. It specifies CASSLGQNYGYTF.

This rearrangement joins TRBV5-5 to TRBJ2-1, with D unclear. This CDR3 has 12 amino acids. Trimming left V 0 bases short and J 6 bases short, with 4 bases between. Germline assignment: CDR1 SGHKS and CDR2 YYEKEE (reference sequence). The CDR3 DNA follows: TGTGCCAGCAGCTTGGTCCTCAATGAGCAGTTCTTC. Its protein product is CASSLVLNEQFF. The variable domain in full, with the rest retrieved from reference TRBV5-5 and TRBJ2-1, is DAGVTQSPTHLIKTRGQQVTLRCSPISGHKSVSWYQQVLGQGPQFIFQYYEKEERGRGNFPDRFSARQFPNYSSELNVNALLLGDSALYLCASSLVLNEQFFGPGTRLTVL.

The rearrangement uses TRBV9 and TRBJ2-5; tentative D call: TRBD2 (5 bases). From germline, CDR1 is SGDLS and CDR2 YYNGEE. Trimming pared 0 bases from V and 5 bases from J, leaving 14 bases between. CDR3 length: 15 residues. The CDR3 DNA sequence: TGTGCCAGCAGCGTAGCTCCCCATTCGGGGGAGACCCAGTACTTC. Its translation: CASSVAPHSGETQYF.